The table lists the clone carrying this TCR beta chain with a count of one. Using immunoSEQ multiplex PCR, the repertoire was profiled, and TCRdb retains in-frame clones only, with some absent. Seen here are about 45,000 clones, approximately 91% observed once, and the top ten hold 15% to 20%. The sample originates from a study of OX40 agonist ivuxolimab in advanced cancers. Study in general: It was permissible to have had prior anti-PD-1, anti-PD-L1 or anti-CTLA-4 therapy, and around 40% had some.

This CDR3 region has 18 residues. V was pared by 1 base and J by 1 base, with 10 bases of the junction left unmatched. Germline V gene data show CDR1 as SGHVS and CDR2 as FQNEAQ. The receptor was derived from an adult with an advanced solid tumor such as melanoma, head and neck, liver or kidney cancer. This chain connects TRBV7-8 to TRBJ2-1; 7 nucleotides line up with TRBD1. Material: CD4+ or CD8+ T cells sorted from blood, obtained in a trial of the OX40 agonist ivuxolimab. CDR3 protein: CASSLEGGGRGSYNEQFF. The CDR3 bases are TGTGCCAGCAGCTTAGAAGGGGGCGGGCGTGGATCCTACAATGAGCAGTTCTTC.